A selection of T cell receptor beta chains follows, all from one sample in a study of shared clonotypes between healthy human individuals. Clones were sequenced by immunoSEQ multiplex PCR, and TCRdb holds only the in-frame ones, with some missing. Of about 470,000 clones listed, roughly 77% are singletons. The material sequenced was PBMCs. The receptor set was obtained from a woman aged 40 to 55 in good health. Some clones in this sample may be carry-over from other donors' samples. Both conserved end residues are part of each CDR3. A D gene is named only where the DNA matches it firmly. Clone size is not always given. Where it is, it says once, few, many or a class for expanded clones.

size,D,V,J,DNA,CDR3
NA,NA,TRBV7-2,TRBJ1-3,TGTGCCAGCAGCTTAATAGGGGCTGGAAACACCATATATTTT,CASSLIGAGNTIYF
NA,TRBD2,TRBV28,TRBJ2-1,TGTGCCAGCAGTCCCGGGACTAGCGAGCACAATGAGCAGTTCTTC,CASSPGTSEHNEQFF
NA,TRBD2,TRBV7-2,TRBJ2-3,TGTGCCAGCAGCTTAGTAGTTGGAGCGGGAGGGCCGGCAGATACGCAGTATTTT,CASSLVVGAGGPADTQYF
NA,TRBD2,TRBV5-1,TRBJ2-2,TGCGCCAGCAGCTTGCTAGCGGGAGATGACACCGGGGAGCTGTTTTTT,CASSLLAGDDTGELFF
NA,NA,TRBV7-9,TRBJ2-5,TGTGCCAGCAGCAGAGACAACCAAGAGACCCAGTACTTC,CASSRDNQETQYF
NA,TRBD1,TRBV6-6,TRBJ2-1,TGTGCCAGCACCCAAACCTCAGGGGGCTGGAACAATGAGCAGTTCTTC,CASTQTSGGWNNEQFF
NA,NA,TRBV30,TRBJ1-1,TGTGCCTGGGCACCGGGACTGAGCACTGAAGCTTTCTTT,CAWAPGLSTEAFF
NA,TRBD1,TRBV7-9,TRBJ2-4,TGTGCCAGCAGCTTAGCCTCCGGGACAGGACAACAGTACTTC,CASSLASGTGQQYF
once,NA,TRBV7-8,TRBJ2-3,TGTGCCAGCAGTCGACATCCAGGAAGTGGCACAGATACGCAGTATTTT,CASSRHPGSGTDTQYF
few,NA,TRBV4-2,TRBJ2-5,TGTGCCAGCAGCCAAGGGAAGGGTGGCGGGACACAAGAGACCCAGTACTTC,CASSQGKGGGTQETQYF
NA,TRBD2,TRBV15,TRBJ2-3,TGTGCCACCAGCAGAGATAGCGGGGTCACAGATACGCAGTATTTT,CATSRDSGVTDTQYF
NA,TRBD1,TRBV28,TRBJ1-2,TGTGCCAGCAGTTTCTCCAGGGGGAGCGGTGGCTACACCTTC,CASSFSRGSGGYTF
NA,NA,TRBV9,TRBJ1-1,TGTGCCAGCAGCGTAGGAGGATACACTGAAGCTTTCTTT,CASSVGGYTEAFF
NA,TRBD1,TRBV18,TRBJ2-7,TGTGCCAGCTCCCCCGGGACAGGGCCCTACGAGCAGTACTTC,CASSPGTGPYEQYF
NA,NA,TRBV28,TRBJ2-5,TGTGCCAGCAGTCTGGCTGAGACCCAGTACTTC,CASSLAETQYF
NA,TRBD1,TRBV30,TRBJ2-2,TGTGCCTGGAGTCGCGGACAGGGGATCACCGGGGAGCTGTTTTTT,CAWSRGQGITGELFF
NA,NA,TRBV28,TRBJ1-2,TGTGCCAGCAGTTTGGGAGGGGGGCGCGGCTATGGCTACACCTTC,CASSLGGGRGYGYTF
NA,NA,TRBV5-1,TRBJ1-3,TGCGCCAGCAGCTTGTGGGGTCGTGTGTGGCAGTCAACTCATCCTATCTCTGGAAACACCATATATTTT,CASSLWGRVWQSTHPISGNTIYF
NA,TRBD2,TRBV5-4,TRBJ2-7,TGTGCCAGCAGCGTCACTAGCGGGAGTATATACGAGCAGTACTTC,CASSVTSGSIYEQYF
once,NA,TRBV4-2,TRBJ1-2,TGTGCCAGCAGCCCAAATAACTTGGGCAGAAAAGGCTATGGCTACACCTTC,CASSPNNLGRKGYGYTF
NA,TRBD2,TRBV7-9,TRBJ2-1,TGTGCCAGCAGCCCCTGGGGCGGGAGATCTTATGGAATGGGGGAGCAGTTCTTC,CASSPWGGRSYGMGEQFF
NA,TRBD1,TRBV6-5,TRBJ2-4,TGTGCCAGCAGTTGGACAGGGGGAAACATTCAGTACTTC,CASSWTGGNIQYF
once,NA,TRBV10-3,TRBJ1-1,TGTGCCATCAGTGAGACCCCCGGGTCCGGTAGTCAAGCTTTCTTT,CAISETPGSGSQAFF
NA,NA,TRBV5-1,TRBJ1-1,TGCGCCAGCAGCTTGGACAGGCCGGGGGTCACTGAAGCTTTCTTT,CASSLDRPGVTEAFF
NA,TRBD2,TRBV27,TRBJ2-1,TGTGCCAGCAGTCACGGACTAGCGGGATACAATGAGCAGTTCTTC,CASSHGLAGYNEQFF
NA,TRBD2,TRBV9,TRBJ2-2,TGTGCCAGCAGCCCGCGGACTAGCGGGAACACCGGGGAGCTGTTTTTT,CASSPRTSGNTGELFF
NA,NA,TRBV7-2,TRBJ2-1,TGTGCCAGCAGCCCAAGCCTTGTGCATGAGCAGTTCTTC,CASSPSLVHEQFF
NA,TRBD1,TRBV28,TRBJ1-1,TGTGCCAGCATTAAGTGGCCGGGGGGACAGCGGAACACTGAAGCTTTCTTT,CASIKWPGGQRNTEAFF
NA,TRBD2,TRBV28,TRBJ2-7,TGTGCCAGCAGTGTGGGACTAGCGGGAGTATTCCACGAGCAGTACTTC,CASSVGLAGVFHEQYF
NA,NA,TRBV30,TRBJ2-1,TGTGCCTGGACAACTCGAGGGGGTTCGCAGTTCTTC,CAWTTRGGSQFF
NA,NA,TRBV5-6,TRBJ1-2,TGTGCCAGCCATACAGGGTACTATGGCTACACCTTC,CASHTGYYGYTF
NA,TRBD2,TRBV5-6,TRBJ2-3,TGTGCCAGCAGCGTTGGAGCGGGATCGACAGATACGCAGTATTTT,CASSVGAGSTDTQYF
NA,TRBD1,TRBV28,TRBJ2-7,TGTGCCAGCAGTTCACCCGGGACAGGGGACGAGCAGTACTTC,CASSSPGTGDEQYF
NA,TRBD1,TRBV9,TRBJ2-5,TGTGCCAGCAGCGGGACAGGGGGCTGGTCGGAGACCCAGTACTTC,CASSGTGGWSETQYF
NA,NA,TRBV18,TRBJ1-5,TGTGCCAGCCGGGCCAGCGGCAGATTTCTTAGCAATCAGCCCCAGCATTTT,CASRASGRFLSNQPQHF
NA,TRBD1,TRBV5-1,TRBJ2-3,TGCGCCAGCTCAGGGGGCGACACAGATACGCAGTATTTT,CASSGGDTDTQYF
NA,NA,TRBV7-9,TRBJ1-4,TGTGCCAGCAGCTTATGGGGAACTAATGAAAAACTGTTTTTT,CASSLWGTNEKLFF
few,NA,TRBV29-1,TRBJ1-1,TGCAGCGTTGCATGGGGAGGGGACACTGAAGCTTTCTTT,CSVAWGGDTEAFF
NA,TRBD1,TRBV27,TRBJ2-1,TGTGCCAGCAGTTTAAGGGGGCAGGGGCGAGTGGGTGAGCAGTTCTTC,CASSLRGQGRVGEQFF
few,NA,TRBV7-8,TRBJ1-1,TGTGCCAGCAGCCCAGGGCGAGGGAACACTGAAGCTTTCTTT,CASSPGRGNTEAFF
NA,NA,TRBV7-2,TRBJ1-2,TGTGCCAGCAGCTTAGGTCGGACAAACTATGGCTACACCTTC,CASSLGRTNYGYTF
NA,NA,TRBV18,TRBJ2-6,TGTGCCAGCTCACCAGTAGGACAGACCTCTGGGGCCAACGTCCTGACTTTC,CASSPVGQTSGANVLTF
NA,TRBD2,TRBV18,TRBJ2-1,TGTGCCAGCTCACCCCCGGGACTAACCTACAATGAGCAGTTCTTC,CASSPPGLTYNEQFF
NA,TRBD2,TRBV4-3,TRBJ2-7,TGCGCCAGCAGCCAAGTTTGGCGCGGGAGTCCTCCCTACGAGCAGTACTTC,CASSQVWRGSPPYEQYF
NA,NA,TRBV5-5,TRBJ2-2,TGTGCCAGCCTTGAGCACCAGGGGAACGGGGAGCTGTTTTTT,CASLEHQGNGELFF
NA,TRBD1,TRBV6-1,TRBJ1-2,TGTGCCAGCAGCGGGACAGGGGGGTTCTATGGCTACACCTTC,CASSGTGGFYGYTF
NA,NA,TRBV4-1,TRBJ2-3,TGCGCCAGCAGCCCAGGTCAGGGCCGAAGCACAGATACGCAGTATTTT,CASSPGQGRSTDTQYF
NA,NA,TRBV30,TRBJ1-2,TGTGCCTGGAGTAAGGGAAGGGATTATGGCTACACCTTC,CAWSKGRDYGYTF
NA,TRBD2,TRBV5-1,TRBJ2-3,TGCGCCAGCAGCTTGGCCGGGACTAGCGGGAGTTGGTCAGATACGCAGTATTTT,CASSLAGTSGSWSDTQYF
NA,NA,TRBV7-2,TRBJ2-7,TGTGCCAGCAGCTTACAAAAGGAGTCCTACGAGCAGTACTTC,CASSLQKESYEQYF
NA,NA,TRBV18,TRBJ2-2,TGTGCCAGCTCAGGGCAAAACGCGAACACCGGGGAGCTGTTTTTT,CASSGQNANTGELFF
NA,NA,TRBV30,TRBJ1-3,TGTGCCTGGAGTGTATCTGGAAACACCATATATTTT,CAWSVSGNTIYF
NA,NA,TRBV6-1,TRBJ2-7,TGTGCCAGCACGGCCGGGGACACTACCTACGAGCAGTACTTC,CASTAGDTTYEQYF
NA,TRBD2,TRBV7-3,TRBJ2-2,TGTGCCAGCAGCTACGGACTAGCGGGGGGATACACCGGGGAGCTGTTTTTT,CASSYGLAGGYTGELFF
few,NA,TRBV27,TRBJ1-5,TGTGCCAGCAGTTTTCCGGTTAGGTCGCCCCAGCATTTT,CASSFPVRSPQHF
NA,NA,TRBV2,TRBJ1-5,TGTGCCAGCAGTGGCCTGTCCCCGTATAGCAATCAGCCCCAGCATTTT,CASSGLSPYSNQPQHF
NA,TRBD1,TRBV7-9,TRBJ2-3,TGTGCCAGCAGCGCTATTTCAGGACAGGGGTCAGATACGCAGTATTTT,CASSAISGQGSDTQYF
once,TRBD1,TRBV7-9,TRBJ1-1,TGTGCCAGCAGCTTAAGGACAGGGGGCCCGAACACTGAAGCTTTCTTT,CASSLRTGGPNTEAFF
few,NA,TRBV18,TRBJ2-7,TGTGCCAGCTCAGGAATGGCAGGGCGGTACGAGCAGTACTTC,CASSGMAGRYEQYF
NA,TRBD2,TRBV6-5,TRBJ2-7,TGTGCCAGCAGAGCGGGACTTGCAAGAGACGAGCAGTACTTC,CASRAGLARDEQYF